This T cell receptor beta chain stems from a study of Ad26.COV2.S vaccination and SARS-CoV-2 variants (dated by TCRdb to about 2021). Regarding the research as a whole: Donors in the vaccine arm were drawn from COV1001, a phase I-IIa trial of Ad26.COV2.S in healthy adults that was multicentre, randomized, double-blind and placebo-controlled. Ad26.COV2.S was administered intramuscularly at 5 x 10^10 or 1 x 10^11 viral particles, either as a single shot or as two shots given 56 days apart. Sequencing of the TCRbeta repertoire served to evaluate the specificity and breadth of SARS-CoV-2-reactive T cell receptors following Ad26.COV2.S vaccination. Throughout the experiments and outcome assessment, investigators stayed blinded to trial group allocation. Trial participants were randomized into five groups of five, in which low-dose or high-dose Ad26.COV2.S was given once or twice, or placebo was given on both occasions. The TCR-sequenced set comprised about 32 samples: roughly 19 Ad26.COV2.S vaccine recipients, 5 placebo recipients and 8 SARS-CoV-2 convalescent individuals.

Interpreted using the paper, the treatment or condition label stands for: roughly 20 received Ad26.COV2.S at low or high dose, single or two shots; a few received placebo; per-sample allocation not given. Repertoires of vaccine and placebo recipients were sequenced from samples collected on day 63 after the first injection. Cohort 1b enrolled 25 to 30 adults aged 18-55 years at a single site in Boston, USA, between 29 July and 7 August 2020. Ad26.COV2.S was a replication-incompetent adenovirus type 26 vector that expressed a prefusion-stabilized SARS-CoV-2 spike protein derived from the original Wuhan strain. For this clone: It has no known antigen specificity. Qualities for individual bases were not recorded, and no much larger clone is one base off.

Clipping removes 0 bases from V and 6 bases from J, with 11 as the unmatched junction base count. CDR1 and CDR2 were assigned from the germline V gene as LGHNA and YNFKEQ. The CDR3, cysteine through phenylalanine, is 18 amino acids long. CDR3 DNA only is kept here, 54 bases in frame from base 1. The immunoSEQ Assay was used to sequence TCRbeta CDR3 regions. After extraction, genomic DNA underwent amplification by bias-controlled multiplex PCR, followed by high-throughput sequencing. The authors' analysis ran thus. To quantify the absolute abundance of every unique TCRbeta CDR3 region, sequences were collapsed and filtered. T cell fraction was estimated by normalizing TCRbeta template counts to usable DNA, which was measured by amplifying reference genes present in all nucleated cells. Repertoire TCRs were annotated as SARS-CoV-2-specific when V gene, CDR3 amino acid sequence and J gene were exactly matched to a known reactive TCR set. The reference SARS-CoV-2 TCR set was derived from MIRA and filtered for enrichment in COVID-19-positive ImmuneCODE repertoires, a step that removed public or cross-reactive TCRs. Based on the MIRA antigens, annotated TCRs were further analysed at the level of specific ORF or position within ORF. Breadth was defined as annotated unique rearrangements over total unique productive rearrangements; depth was the summed frequency of those rearrangements. Two-sided Wilcoxon rank-sum tests were used to compare TCR breadth between groups. TCRdb stores this immuneACCESS table with in-frame sequences only. Part of the clones is absent; in the studies checked, under half of the shortfall reflects unresolved V genes, and no reason is known for the rest. V and J calls plus clone size are reproduced from that table; the DNA served to infer D and trimming. Across this sample there are about 400,000 clones, with 80% to 90% seen only once. The ten largest clones take up roughly 3% of the sample.

The paper's findings and limits, for the study overall: The study was not powered to compare responses between vaccine doses or regimens. Higher spike-specific TCR breadth was observed in Ad26.COV2.S recipients than in placebo recipients (P = 0.0014). According to the authors, total T cell responses may have been underestimated by the TCR breadth and depth analyses. Substantial breadth of spike-specific CD8+ and CD4+ T cell responses was reported after vaccination. Comparable non-spike TCR breadth was observed between vaccine and placebo recipients, consistent with only spike being contained in the vaccine.

The sequencing here drew on peripheral blood, taken in a trial of Ad26.COV2.S vaccine versus placebo. The chain couples TRBV4-2 to TRBJ2-2; 9 nucleotides in the junction match TRBD2. The origin of this receptor is a person between 18 and 65 years old who received the Ad26.COV2.S COVID-19 vaccine or a placebo. The nucleotide sequence reads TGTGCCAGCAGCCAAGATAGGAAGCGGGGGGATATGCCCGGGGAGCTGTTTTTT. Translation gives CASSQDRKRGDMPGELFF.